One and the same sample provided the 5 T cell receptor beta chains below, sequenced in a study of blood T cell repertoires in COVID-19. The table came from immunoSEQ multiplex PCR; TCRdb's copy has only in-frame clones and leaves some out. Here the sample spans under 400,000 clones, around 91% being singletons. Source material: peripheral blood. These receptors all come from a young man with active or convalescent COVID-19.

The CDR3 DNA sequence: TGTGCCAGCAGTTACTACCTAAAGAACACTGAAGCTTTCTTT. The encoded protein is CASSYYLKNTEAFF. This chain connects TRBV6-5 to TRBJ1-1; D gene unclear. With 1 base removed from V and 1 base from J, the gap between germline ends came to 7 bases. Germline CDR1 is MNHEY and CDR2 is SVGAGI. The CDR3 length is 14 residues.

CDR3 protein: CASSLVAGGADTEAFF. CDR3 nucleotides: TGCGCCAGCAGCTTGGTTGCAGGGGGCGCCGACACTGAAGCTTTCTTT. V and J are TRBV5-1 and TRBJ1-1; 8 nucleotides agree with TRBD1. The V and J ends lost 0 bases and 3 bases, in that order; junction bases with no gene match: 7. CDR1 is SGHRS and CDR2 is YFSETQ in the germline V gene. The CDR3 is made up of 16 amino acids.

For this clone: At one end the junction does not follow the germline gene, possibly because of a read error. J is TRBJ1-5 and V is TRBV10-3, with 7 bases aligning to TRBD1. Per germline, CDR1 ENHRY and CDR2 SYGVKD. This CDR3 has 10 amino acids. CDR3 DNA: TGTGCCATCAGTGGCAACAGGGGCTGTTTT. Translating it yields CAISGNRGCF.

Here the CDR3 reads CASSPLALSTDTQYF. In DNA form, the CDR3 reads TGTGCCAGCAGTCCCCTAGCGCTGAGCACAGATACGCAGTATTTT. The chain combines TRBV6-5 with TRBJ2-3; D may be TRBD2 (6 bases). The CDR3 is 15 residues long. Germline CDR1 MNHEY, CDR2 SVGAGI. Trimming took 5 bases from V and 0 from J, leaving 12 bases between them.

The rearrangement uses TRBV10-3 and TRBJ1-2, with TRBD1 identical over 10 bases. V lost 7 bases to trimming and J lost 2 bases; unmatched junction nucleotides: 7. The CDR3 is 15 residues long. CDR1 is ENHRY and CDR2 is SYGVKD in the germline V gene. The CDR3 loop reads CAIIDPGQGNYGYTF. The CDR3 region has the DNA TGTGCCATCATTGATCCGGGACAGGGGAACTATGGCTACACCTTC.